This T cell receptor beta chain is drawn from a study of blood T cell repertoires in COVID-19. Which cohort a participant joined came from the clinical history participants gave. Trimming removed 1 base at V and 6 bases at J, with 12 bases between. The CDR3 length is 15 residues. The germline V gene has CDR1 SGHDN and CDR2 FVKESK. This clone was detected only once. Only in-frame clones appear in the TCRdb table, and some are missing; sequencing was by immunoSEQ multiplex PCR. The sample carries about 270,000 clones, 86% recorded once. The rearrangement links TRBV14 to TRBJ2-2, with D perhaps TRBD1 (5 bases). This TCR derives from a woman under 30 who had recovered from COVID-19. Material for sequencing was PBMCs or T cells enriched from blood (not recorded which). DNA for the CDR3: TGTGCCAGCAGCCAAGCTACAGGTCAACCCGGGGAGCTGTTTTTT. Amino acids: CASSQATGQPGELFF.